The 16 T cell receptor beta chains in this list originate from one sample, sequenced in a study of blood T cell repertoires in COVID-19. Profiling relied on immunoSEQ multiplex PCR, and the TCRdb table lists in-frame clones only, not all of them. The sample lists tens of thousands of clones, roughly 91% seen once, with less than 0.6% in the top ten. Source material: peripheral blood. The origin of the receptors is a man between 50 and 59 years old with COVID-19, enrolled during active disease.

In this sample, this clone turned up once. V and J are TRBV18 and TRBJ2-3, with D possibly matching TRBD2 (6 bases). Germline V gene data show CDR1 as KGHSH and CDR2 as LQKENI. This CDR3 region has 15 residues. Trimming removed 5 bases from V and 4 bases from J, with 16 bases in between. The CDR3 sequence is CASSSFSGGADTQYF. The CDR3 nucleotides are TGTGCCAGCTCATCTTTTAGCGGAGGCGCAGATACGCAGTATTTT.

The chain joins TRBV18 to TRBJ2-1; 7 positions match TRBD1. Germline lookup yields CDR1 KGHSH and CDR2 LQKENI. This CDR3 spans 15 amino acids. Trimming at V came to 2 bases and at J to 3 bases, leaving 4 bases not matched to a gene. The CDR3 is CASSPGGQFYNEQFF. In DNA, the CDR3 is TGTGCCAGCTCACCAGGGGGACAGTTCTACAATGAGCAGTTCTTC. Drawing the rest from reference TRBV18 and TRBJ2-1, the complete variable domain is NAGVMQNPRHLVRRRGQEARLRCSPMKGHSHVYWYRQLPEEGLKFMVYLQKENIIDESGMPKERFSAEFPKEGPSILRIQQVVRGDSAAYFCASSPGGQFYNEQFFGPGTRLTVL.

Written as DNA, the CDR3 is TGTGCCACCAGTACGGACAGGTTGGGGAGTCAGCCCCAGCATTTT. Translated: CATSTDRLGSQPQHF. The chain links TRBV15 to TRBJ1-5; the match to TRBD1 covers 7 bases. The V gene end was trimmed by 6 bases and the J gene end by 6 bases; junction bases not matched to a gene: 11. There are 15 residues in the CDR3. Germline V gives CDR1 LNHNV, CDR2 YYDKDF (reference sequence).

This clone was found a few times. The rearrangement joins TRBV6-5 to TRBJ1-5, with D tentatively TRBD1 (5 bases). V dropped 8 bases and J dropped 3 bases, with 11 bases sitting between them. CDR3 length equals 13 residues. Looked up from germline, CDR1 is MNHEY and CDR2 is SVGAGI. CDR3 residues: CASCRQLNQPQHF. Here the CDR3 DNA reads TGTGCCAGCTGTCGACAGCTCAATCAGCCCCAGCATTTT.

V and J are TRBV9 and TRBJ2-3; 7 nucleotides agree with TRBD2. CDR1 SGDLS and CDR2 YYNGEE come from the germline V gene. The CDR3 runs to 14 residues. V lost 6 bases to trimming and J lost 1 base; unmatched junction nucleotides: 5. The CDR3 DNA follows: TGTGCCAGCACAGGCGGGAGAGGCACAGATACGCAGTATTTT. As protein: CASTGGRGTDTQYF.

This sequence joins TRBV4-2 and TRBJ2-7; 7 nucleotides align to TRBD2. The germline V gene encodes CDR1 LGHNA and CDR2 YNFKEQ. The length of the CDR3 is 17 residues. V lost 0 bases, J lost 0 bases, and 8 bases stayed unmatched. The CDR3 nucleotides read TGTGCCAGCAGCCAAGACCCACGGGGCGGGAGCTCCTACGAGCAGTACTTC. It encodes CASSQDPRGGSSYEQYF.

CDR3 loop: CAARATSNEKLFF. The CDR3 DNA reads TGTGCCGCCCGGGCCACTAGTAATGAAAAACTGTTTTTT. The chain combines TRBV2 with TRBJ1-4; the D is unclear. The germline V gene encodes CDR1 SNHLY and CDR2 FYNNEI. CDR3 length equals 13 residues. Trimming removed 11 bases from V and 4 bases from J, with 14 bases in between.

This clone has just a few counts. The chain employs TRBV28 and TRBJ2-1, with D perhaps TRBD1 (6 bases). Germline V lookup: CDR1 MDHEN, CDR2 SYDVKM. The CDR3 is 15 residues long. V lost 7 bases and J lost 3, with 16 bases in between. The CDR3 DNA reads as TGTGCCAGCACCTCCCTCGGGACACTCTACAATGAGCAGTTCTTC. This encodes CASTSLGTLYNEQFF.

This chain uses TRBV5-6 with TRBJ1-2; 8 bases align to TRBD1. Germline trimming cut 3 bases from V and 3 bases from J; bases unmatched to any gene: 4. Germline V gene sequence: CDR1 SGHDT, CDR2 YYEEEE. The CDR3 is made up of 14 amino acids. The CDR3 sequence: CASSSDREDYGYTF. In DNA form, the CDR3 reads TGTGCCAGCAGCTCGGACAGGGAGGACTATGGCTACACCTTC.

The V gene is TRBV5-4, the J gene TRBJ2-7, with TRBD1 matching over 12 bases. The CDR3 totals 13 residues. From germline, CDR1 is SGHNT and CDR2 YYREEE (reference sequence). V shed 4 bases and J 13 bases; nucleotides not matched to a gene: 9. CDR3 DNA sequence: TGTGCCAGCAGCCCGGGGACAGGGGGCGAATTCTACTTC. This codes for CASSPGTGGEFYF.

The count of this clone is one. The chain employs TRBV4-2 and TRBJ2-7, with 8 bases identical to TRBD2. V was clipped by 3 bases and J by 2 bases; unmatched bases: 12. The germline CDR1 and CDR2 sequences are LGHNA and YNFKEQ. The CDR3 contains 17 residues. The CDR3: CASSQGVGVAGPYEQYF. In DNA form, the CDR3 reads TGTGCCAGCAGCCAGGGGGTCGGGGTAGCGGGACCCTACGAGCAGTACTTC.

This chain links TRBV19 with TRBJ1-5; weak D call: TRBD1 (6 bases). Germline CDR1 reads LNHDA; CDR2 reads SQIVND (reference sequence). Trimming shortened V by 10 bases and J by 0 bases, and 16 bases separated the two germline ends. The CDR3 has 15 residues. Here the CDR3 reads CATQQGGYSNQPQHF. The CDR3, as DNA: TGTGCCACACAACAGGGCGGGTATAGCAATCAGCCCCAGCATTTT.

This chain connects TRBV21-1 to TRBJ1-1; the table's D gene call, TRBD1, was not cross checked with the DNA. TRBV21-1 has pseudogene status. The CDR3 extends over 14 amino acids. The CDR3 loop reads CASSKIQVGTEAFF. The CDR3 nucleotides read TGTGCCAGCAGCAAAATTCAGGTAGGCACTGAAGCTTTCTTT.

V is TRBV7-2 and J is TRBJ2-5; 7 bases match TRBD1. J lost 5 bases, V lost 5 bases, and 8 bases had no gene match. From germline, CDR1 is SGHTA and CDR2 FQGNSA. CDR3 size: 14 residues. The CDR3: CASSLQARGETQYF. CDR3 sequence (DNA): TGTGCCAGCAGCCTTCAGGCCAGGGGGGAGACCCAGTACTTC. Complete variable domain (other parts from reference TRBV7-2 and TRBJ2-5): GAGVSQSPSNKVTEKGKDVELRCDPISGHTALYWYRQSLGQGLEFLIYFQGNSAPDKSGLPSDRFSAERTGGSVSTLTIQRTQQEDSAVYLCASSLQARGETQYFGPGTRLLVL.

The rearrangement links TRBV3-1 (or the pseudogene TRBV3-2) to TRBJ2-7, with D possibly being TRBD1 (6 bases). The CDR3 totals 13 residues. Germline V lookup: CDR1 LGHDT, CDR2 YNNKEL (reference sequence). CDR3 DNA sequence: TGTGCATTTGGCAGGGCAGGGGCCTACGAGCAGTACTTC. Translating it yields CAFGRAGAYEQYF.

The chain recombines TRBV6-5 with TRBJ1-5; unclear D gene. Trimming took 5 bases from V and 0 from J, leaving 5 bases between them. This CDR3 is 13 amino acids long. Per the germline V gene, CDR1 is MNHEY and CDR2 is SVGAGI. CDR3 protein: CASSPSSNQPQHF. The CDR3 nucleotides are TGTGCCAGCAGTCCGAGTAGCAATCAGCCCCAGCATTTT.